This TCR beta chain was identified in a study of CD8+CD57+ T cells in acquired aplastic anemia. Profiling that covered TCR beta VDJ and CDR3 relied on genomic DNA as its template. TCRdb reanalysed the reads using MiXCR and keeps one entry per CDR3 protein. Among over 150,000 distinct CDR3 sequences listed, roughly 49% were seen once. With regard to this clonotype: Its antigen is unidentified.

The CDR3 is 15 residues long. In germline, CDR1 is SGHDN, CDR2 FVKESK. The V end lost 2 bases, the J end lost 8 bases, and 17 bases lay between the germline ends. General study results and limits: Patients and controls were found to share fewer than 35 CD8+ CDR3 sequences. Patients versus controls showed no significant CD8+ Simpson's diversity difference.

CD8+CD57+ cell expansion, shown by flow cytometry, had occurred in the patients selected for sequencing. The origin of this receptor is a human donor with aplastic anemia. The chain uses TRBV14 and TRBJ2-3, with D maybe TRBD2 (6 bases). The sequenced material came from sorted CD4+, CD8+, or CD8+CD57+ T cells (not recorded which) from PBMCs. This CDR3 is CASSQQLALDATQYF. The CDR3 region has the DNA TGTGCCAGCAGCCAACAACTAGCCCTTGACGCTACGCAGTATTTT.